What follows is one T cell receptor beta chain and its context. The antigen remains unidentified. The record originates from a study of graft-versus-host responses after intestinal transplantation. Study as a whole: Induction with anti-thymocyte globulin, then tacrolimus and steroids for roughly 3 years, was given to all recipients.

The length of the CDR3 is 15 residues. Per germline, CDR1 MNHEY and CDR2 SVGAGI. V shed 1 base, J shed 5 bases, and the junction held 7 bases outside the gene matches. General study findings and limits: Early post-transplant falls in HvG clones accompanied the peak levels of circulating GvH clones. Where graft-donor T cell macrochimerism was present, patients had high graft-versus-host to host-versus-graft clonal ratios in allografts. GvH clones turned up in recipient marrow; some had shown up first in ileum or blood.

Sequencing was performed with immunoSEQ multiplex PCR; in TCRdb, only in-frame clones are kept and a portion is missing. This table has roughly 120,000 clones, approximately 90% appearing once. The chain carries TRBV6-5 and TRBJ1-1; 7 bases are shared with TRBD1. The origin of this receptor is a human donor who was the organ donor for an intestinal transplant. The sequences come from unstimulated CD4+ T cells sorted from spleen or lymph node cells, collected before transplant. The DNA for the CDR3 is TGTGCCAGCAGTTACTTGACAGGGTCAAGAACTGAAGCTTTCTTT. Protein: CASSYLTGSRTEAFF.